A single T cell receptor beta chain is shown here with its context. Libraries were prepared by immunoSEQ multiplex PCR; TCRdb keeps only in-frame clonotypes and omits some of them. The sample has 69,000 or so clones, 75% to 95% seen once; the top ten hold under 0.35%. With 5 bases removed from V and 5 bases from J, the gap between germline ends came to 19 bases. Per the germline V gene, CDR1 is SGHTA and CDR2 is FQGTGA. CDR3 length: 15 residues. This entry is derived from a study of T cell changes during pregnancy in multiple sclerosis. The sequences come from CD4+ T cells from peripheral blood mononuclear cells, collected in the third trimester of pregnancy. V gene TRBV7-3 combines with J gene TRBJ2-7; possible D gene TRBD2, 6 bases. The clonotype comes from a female donor in good health, enrolled as a control in a pregnancy study. CDR3 residues: CASSQSRGTANEQYF. CDR3 DNA sequence: TGTGCCAGCAGCCAGTCCCGGGGGACTGCTAACGAGCAGTACTTC.